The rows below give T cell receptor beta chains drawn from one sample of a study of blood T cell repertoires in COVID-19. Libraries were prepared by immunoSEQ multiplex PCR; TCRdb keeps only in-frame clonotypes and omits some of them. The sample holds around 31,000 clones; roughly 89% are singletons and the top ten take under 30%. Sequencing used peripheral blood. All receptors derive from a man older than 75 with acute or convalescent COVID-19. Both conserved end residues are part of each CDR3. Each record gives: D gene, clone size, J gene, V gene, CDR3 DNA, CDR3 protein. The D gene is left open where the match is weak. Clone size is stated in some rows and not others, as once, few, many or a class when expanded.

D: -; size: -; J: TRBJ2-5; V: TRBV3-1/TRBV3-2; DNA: TGTGCCAGCAGCCAAGAAGGTGGGACTGGTGGGGAGACCCAGTACTTC; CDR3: CASSQEGGTGGETQYF
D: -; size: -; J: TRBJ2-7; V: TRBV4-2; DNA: TGTGCCAGCAGCCAAGACAGGAACTACGAGCAGTACTTC; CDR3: CASSQDRNYEQYF
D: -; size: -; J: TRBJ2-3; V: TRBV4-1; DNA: TGCGCCAGCAGCCAAGTTTGGACTCAACCCACAGATACGCAGTATTTT; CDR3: CASSQVWTQPTDTQYF
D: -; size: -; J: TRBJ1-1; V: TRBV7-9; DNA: TGTGCCAGCAGCCGAAGGGGGGGGCTGGAGAGGAACACTGAAGCTTTCTTT; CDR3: CASSRRGGLERNTEAFF
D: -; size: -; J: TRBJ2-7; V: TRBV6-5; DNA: TGTGCCAGCAGCCACAGGACCTACGAGCAGTACTTC; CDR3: CASSHRTYEQYF
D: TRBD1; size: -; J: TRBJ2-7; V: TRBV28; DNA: TGTGCCAGCAGGAAGACAGGGGGTTATACCTACGAGCAGTACTTC; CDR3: CASRKTGGYTYEQYF
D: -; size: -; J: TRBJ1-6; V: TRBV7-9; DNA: TGTGCCAGCAGCTTAGGGGGCCAAGGGTCACCCCTCCACTTT; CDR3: CASSLGGQGSPLHF
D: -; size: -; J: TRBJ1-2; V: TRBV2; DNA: TGTGCCAGCATTCGGTGGTGGGGGGAAGGTGGCTACACCTTC; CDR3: CASIRWWGEGGYTF
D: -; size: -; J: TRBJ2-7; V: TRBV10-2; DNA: TGCGCCAGCAGTGTGGGCAGCTACGAGCAGTACTTC; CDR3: CASSVGSYEQYF
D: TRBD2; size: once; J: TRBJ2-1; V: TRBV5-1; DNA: TGCGCCAGCAGCAAACCGGGACTAGCGGGAGAGCAGTTCTTC; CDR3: CASSKPGLAGEQFF
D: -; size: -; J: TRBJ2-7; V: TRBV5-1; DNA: TGCGCCAGCAGCGACCCTAGCTCCTACGAGCAGTACTTC; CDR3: CASSDPSSYEQYF
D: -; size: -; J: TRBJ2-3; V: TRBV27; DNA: TGTGCCAGCAGCTTCCTAGGTGCGCAGTATTTT; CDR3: CASSFLGAQYF
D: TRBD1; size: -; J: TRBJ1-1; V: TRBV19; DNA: TGTGCCAGTAGGCCCACCTCGACAGGGGTATCCACTGAAGCTTTCTTT; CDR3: CASRPTSTGVSTEAFF
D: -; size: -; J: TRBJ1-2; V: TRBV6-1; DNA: TGTGCCAGCAGTGAAGCTACGGATGGCTACACCTTC; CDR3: CASSEATDGYTF
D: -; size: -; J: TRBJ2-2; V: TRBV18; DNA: TGTGCCAGCTCACAGGGAGTTGGCGGGGAGCTGTTTTTT; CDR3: CASSQGVGGELFF
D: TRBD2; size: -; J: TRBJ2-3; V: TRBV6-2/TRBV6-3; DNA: TGTGCCAGCAGTACTATAGGCGGCGGGGGGTCCACAGATACGCAGTATTTT; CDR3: CASSTIGGGGSTDTQYF
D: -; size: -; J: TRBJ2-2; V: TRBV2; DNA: TGTGCCAGCACTAGCCAAAACACCGGGGAGCTGTTTTTT; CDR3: CASTSQNTGELFF
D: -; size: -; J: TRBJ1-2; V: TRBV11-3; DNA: TGTGCCAGCAGCTTTAGCGTGCCAGATGTTGGCTACACCTTC; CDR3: CASSFSVPDVGYTF
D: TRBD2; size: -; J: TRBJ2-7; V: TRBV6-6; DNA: TGTGCCAGCAGAAACCGGCAACTAGCGGGAGGAGAGCAGTACTTC; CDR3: CASRNRQLAGGEQYF
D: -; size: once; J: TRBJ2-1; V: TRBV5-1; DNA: TGCGCCAGCAGCCCGTTAGAGAGTGAGCAGTTCTTC; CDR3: CASSPLESEQFF
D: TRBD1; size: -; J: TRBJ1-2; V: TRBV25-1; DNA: TGTGCCAGCACTCAGGGGGCGCTGGGGGGCTACACCTTC; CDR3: CASTQGALGGYTF
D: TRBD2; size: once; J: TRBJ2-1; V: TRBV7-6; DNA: TGTGCCAGCACCCTAACGGCAGCGGGAGGGCCAGATGAGCAGTTCTTC; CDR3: CASTLTAAGGPDEQFF
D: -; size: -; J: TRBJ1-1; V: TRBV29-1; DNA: TGCAGCGTTAGCCCAATAAACACTGAAGCTTTCTTT; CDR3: CSVSPINTEAFF
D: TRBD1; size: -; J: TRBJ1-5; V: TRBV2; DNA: TGTGCCAGCAGACGACAGGGGGGAAATCAGCCCCAGCATTTT; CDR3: CASRRQGGNQPQHF
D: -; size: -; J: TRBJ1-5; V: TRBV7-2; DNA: TGTGCCAGCGCCCCATCGGCGGGGGGGAGCAATCAGCCCCAGCATTTT; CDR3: CASAPSAGGSNQPQHF
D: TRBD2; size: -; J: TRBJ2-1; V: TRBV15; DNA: TGTGCCACCGGGTGGGGGGGTGAGCAGTTCTTC; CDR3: CATGWGGEQFF
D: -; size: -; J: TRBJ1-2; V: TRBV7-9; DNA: TGTGCCAGCAGCCATCTCAGACAGGAAGGAAACTATGGCTACACCTTC; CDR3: CASSHLRQEGNYGYTF
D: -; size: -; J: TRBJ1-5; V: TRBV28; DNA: TGTGCCAGCAGTTCAGGCGGGAGCCAGCCCCAGCATTTT; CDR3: CASSSGGSQPQHF
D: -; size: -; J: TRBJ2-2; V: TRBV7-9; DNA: TGTGCCAGCAGCTTAGAGGGAGGCAACACCGGGGAGCTGTTTTTT; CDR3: CASSLEGGNTGELFF
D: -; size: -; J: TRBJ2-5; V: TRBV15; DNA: TGTGCCACCAGCATGATGACTGGAGGGGAGACCCAGTACTTC; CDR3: CATSMMTGGETQYF
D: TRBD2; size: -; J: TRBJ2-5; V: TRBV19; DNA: TGTGCCAGTAGTTCCCCGGGGGGGCCGGGGGAGACCCAGTACTTC; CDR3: CASSSPGGPGETQYF
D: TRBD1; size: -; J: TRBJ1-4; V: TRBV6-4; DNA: TGTGCCAGCAGTCTCCCCGGGACAGTCTTTTTT; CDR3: CASSLPGTVFF